This entry features one TCR beta chain sequence. TCRdb called the 5' RACE reads again in MiXCR, with one record for every CDR3 protein. The sample lists 550,000 to 600,000 distinct CDR3 sequences, about 20% occurring once. This entry belongs to a study of T-cell memory formation after mild COVID-19. Study details: In these data, TCR clusters were largely donor specific.

Germline-derived CDR1 and CDR2 are LNHDA and SQIVND (reference sequence). The CDR3 covers 17 residues. After removal of 9 bases from V and 4 bases from J, the junction contained 16 bases not matched to a gene. Specimen: PBMCs or a T cell subset sorted from them (not recorded which). The gene calls are TRBV19 and TRBJ1-1, with TRBD1 matching over 11 bases. This clonotype was sampled from an adult woman who had mild COVID-19 (a few samples of this study predate the infection). Cell type and time point are not known. The CDR3 reads CASLPGQGVVSFTEAFF. The DNA for the CDR3 is TGTGCCAGCCTCCCGGGACAGGGGGTAGTAAGTTTCACTGAAGCTTTCTTT.